These T cell receptor beta chains were read from a single sample in a study of T cell responses to AZD1222 COVID-19 vaccine. Here immunoSEQ multiplex PCR was the method, and the copy in TCRdb shows in-frame clones only, minus some. The sample contains approximately 85,000 clones, roughly nine tenths of which appear only once. This sample comprised peripheral blood, obtained on day 0 of AZD1222 vaccination. These receptors all stem from an adult in good health. Each CDR3 is given with its conserved first and last residue. The D gene is left open where the match is weak. Clone size appears in some rows only: once, few, many, or a class for an expanded clone.

v_gene: TRBV29-1
d_gene: TRBD2
j_gene: TRBJ2-1
abundance: NA
CDR3nt: TGCAGCGTTGAAGGCGGGGGTTGGCTGAAAACCTACAATGAGCAGTTCTTC
CDR3aa: CSVEGGGWLKTYNEQFF

v_gene: TRBV3-1/TRBV3-2
d_gene: NA
j_gene: TRBJ2-1
abundance: NA
CDR3nt: TGTGCCAGCACCCCGGGCTGGAATGAGCAGTTCTTC
CDR3aa: CASTPGWNEQFF

v_gene: TRBV6-5
d_gene: NA
j_gene: TRBJ1-6
abundance: NA
CDR3nt: TGTGCCAGCAGTTACGTACAGGATTCACCCCTCCACTTT
CDR3aa: CASSYVQDSPLHF

v_gene: TRBV6-5
d_gene: NA
j_gene: TRBJ1-5
abundance: NA
CDR3nt: TGTGCCAGCAGCCCATGGGGGGGGGTCCAGCCCCAGCATTTT
CDR3aa: CASSPWGGVQPQHF

v_gene: TRBV24-1
d_gene: TRBD1
j_gene: TRBJ2-1
abundance: few
CDR3nt: TGTGCCACCAGTGACGCAGGGGGCGCCCACAATGAGCAGTTCTTC
CDR3aa: CATSDAGGAHNEQFF

v_gene: TRBV3-1/TRBV3-2
d_gene: NA
j_gene: TRBJ2-3
abundance: NA
CDR3nt: TGTGCCAGCAGCCAAGCGCGGACCTCAAGCACAGATACGCAGTATTTT
CDR3aa: CASSQARTSSTDTQYF

v_gene: TRBV28
d_gene: NA
j_gene: TRBJ2-1
abundance: NA
CDR3nt: TGTGCCAGCAGTTTAGGGTATGAGCAGTTCTTC
CDR3aa: CASSLGYEQFF

v_gene: TRBV7-7
d_gene: TRBD2
j_gene: TRBJ2-1
abundance: NA
CDR3nt: TGTGCTAGCAGCTTGTCGGGGGGTAGCTCCTACAATGAGCAGTTCTTC
CDR3aa: CASSLSGGSSYNEQFF

v_gene: TRBV28
d_gene: NA
j_gene: TRBJ1-6
abundance: once
CDR3nt: TGTGCCAGCAGTTTATCCGGACAGAGCCTATTT
CDR3aa: CASSLSGQSLF

v_gene: TRBV11-2
d_gene: NA
j_gene: TRBJ1-1
abundance: few
CDR3nt: TGTGCCAGCAGCTTAACGGGTAACACTGAAGCTTTCTTT
CDR3aa: CASSLTGNTEAFF

v_gene: TRBV28
d_gene: NA
j_gene: TRBJ1-5
abundance: many
CDR3nt: TGTGCCAGCAGTTTGGAAGGGTGGAGGGGAGGCAATCAGCCCCAGCATTTT
CDR3aa: CASSLEGWRGGNQPQHF

v_gene: TRBV7-3
d_gene: TRBD2
j_gene: TRBJ2-2
abundance: NA
CDR3nt: TGTGCCAGCAGCTTAACCCTAGCGGGGGGGCTCTGGCTTTTGGTAGCCGGGGAGCTGTTTTTT
CDR3aa: CASSLTLAGGLWLLVAGELFF

v_gene: TRBV28
d_gene: NA
j_gene: TRBJ1-2
abundance: NA
CDR3nt: TGTGCCAGCAGTCCCGGGGACATCTATGGCTACACCTTC
CDR3aa: CASSPGDIYGYTF

v_gene: TRBV3-1/TRBV3-2
d_gene: TRBD2
j_gene: TRBJ2-7
abundance: NA
CDR3nt: TGTGCCAGCAGCCTCCAGGGCGGGAGAACTACCCACGAGCAGTACTTC
CDR3aa: CASSLQGGRTTHEQYF

v_gene: TRBV29-1
d_gene: NA
j_gene: TRBJ1-1
abundance: NA
CDR3nt: TGCAGCGTAGGATCCAAAACAGGTACCACTGAAGCTTTCTTT
CDR3aa: CSVGSKTGTTEAFF

v_gene: TRBV5-1
d_gene: NA
j_gene: TRBJ2-6
abundance: NA
CDR3nt: TGCGCCAGCAGCTTGGTTGACAGGTCGTCTGGGGCCAACGTCCTGACTTTC
CDR3aa: CASSLVDRSSGANVLTF

v_gene: TRBV6-1
d_gene: NA
j_gene: TRBJ2-2
abundance: NA
CDR3nt: TGTGCCAGCAGTGAATTGGGTATCGGGGAGCTGTTTTTT
CDR3aa: CASSELGIGELFF

v_gene: TRBV19
d_gene: NA
j_gene: TRBJ2-3
abundance: NA
CDR3nt: TGTGCCAGTAGTATTGGAGGTACTGGAGATACGCAGTATTTT
CDR3aa: CASSIGGTGDTQYF

v_gene: TRBV28
d_gene: NA
j_gene: TRBJ1-5
abundance: NA
CDR3nt: TGTGCCAGCAGTTTATTTACCCAGGACCTTAGCAATCAGCCCCAGCATTTT
CDR3aa: CASSLFTQDLSNQPQHF

v_gene: TRBV7-2
d_gene: TRBD1
j_gene: TRBJ1-4
abundance: NA
CDR3nt: TGTGCCAGCAGCCAGGACAGGGCGGAAAAACTGTTTTTT
CDR3aa: CASSQDRAEKLFF